Below are 20 T cell receptor beta chains sequenced from a single sample in a study of cytomegalovirus exposure and HLA in healthy donors. Researchers ran the PCR with 60 Vbeta and 13 Jbeta primers. The assay was immunoSEQ multiplex PCR, and TCRdb's table has in-frame clones only and misses some. The profile shows 150,000 or so clones, around 75% of them singletons. The sequencing input was PBMCs. The source of these receptors is a male donor in good health and CMV-seronegative.

This chain joins TRBV5-1 and TRBJ2-5, with 10 positions matching TRBD1. The CDR3 sequence is 13 residues long. Trimming removed 5 bases from V and 4 bases from J; junction bases left unmatched: 2. Germline loops: CDR1 SGHRS, CDR2 YFSETQ. The CDR3 nucleotides read TGCGCCAGCAGGAGACAGGGGGCAGAGACCCAGTACTTC. Protein sequence: CASRRQGAETQYF.

The genes are TRBV4-1 and TRBJ2-1; D might be TRBD1 (7 bases). The germline gives CDR1 MGHRA, CDR2 YSYEKL. The CDR3 is made up of 18 amino acids. Trimming removed 0 bases at V and 12 bases at J, with 27 bases between. The CDR3 spells CASSQEPPTSTGYRGQFF. Here the CDR3 DNA reads TGCGCCAGCAGCCAAGAACCTCCGACTAGTACGGGTTACAGGGGGCAGTTCTTC.

The chain uses TRBV7-8 and TRBJ2-4, with 8 bases aligning to TRBD1. J lost 1 base, V lost 5 bases, and 7 bases had no gene match. This CDR3 spans 16 amino acids. CDR1 is SGHVS and CDR2 is FQNEAQ in the germline V gene. Here the CDR3 DNA reads TGTGCCAGCAGCCCACAGGGGGTAACGGCCAAAAACATTCAGTACTTC. As protein: CASSPQGVTAKNIQYF.

The chain uses TRBV27 and TRBJ1-1; TRBD1 matches at 9 bases. This CDR3 is 17 amino acids long. Germline CDR1 and CDR2: MNHEY and SMNVEV (reference sequence). J lost 0 bases, V lost 5 bases, and 10 bases had no gene match. This chain's CDR3 is CASSPLGQGYLNTEAFF. Here the CDR3 DNA reads TGTGCCAGCAGTCCCCTCGGACAGGGGTATCTGAACACTGAAGCTTTCTTT.

DNA of the CDR3: TGTGCCTGGAGGCACCCGGGACAGGGACCTTCGCGGCCCTACGAGCAGTACTTC. Translating gives CAWRHPGQGPSRPYEQYF. The chain joins TRBV30 to TRBJ2-7, with 9 nucleotides matching TRBD1. The CDR3 has 18 amino acids. Looked up from germline, CDR1 is GTSNPN and CDR2 is SVGIG (reference sequence). V shed 3 bases, J shed 2 bases, and the junction held 17 bases outside the gene matches.

V usage is TRBV5-1 and J usage is TRBJ2-7; 8 positions match TRBD2. The germline V gene encodes CDR1 SGHRS and CDR2 YFSETQ. V was clipped by 4 bases and J by 6 bases; unmatched bases: 15. CDR3 length: 16 amino acids. CDR3 sequence (DNA): TGCGCCAGCAGCCCCGGGGGGGACTACCCGATTTCCGAGCAGTACTTC. Protein product: CASSPGGDYPISEQYF.

This clone was observed a handful of times. The chain has TRBV5-1 and TRBJ2-7; possible D gene TRBD1, 6 bases. The germline gives CDR1 SGHRS, CDR2 YFSETQ. Between the trimmed V and J ends, which lost 0 bases and 6 bases, there was a span of 13 bases. The CDR3 has 14 amino acids. The DNA of the CDR3 is TGCGCCAGCAGCTTGGGGGGGCCGGGTGGCGAGCAGTACTTC. Translation gives CASSLGGPGGEQYF.

V usage is TRBV19 and J usage is TRBJ2-3; 9 bases align to TRBD1. The CDR3 loop spans 17 amino acids. Germline V gene data show CDR1 as LNHDA and CDR2 as SQIVND (reference sequence). J lost 4 bases, V lost 4 bases, and 12 bases had no gene match. The CDR3 region has the DNA TGTGCCAGTAGTACCAGGACAGGGGACCAGCAGTCAGATACGCAGTATTTT. Translating gives CASSTRTGDQQSDTQYF.

The chain joins TRBV7-8 to TRBJ1-5; weak D call: TRBD1 (6 bases). The germline V gene encodes CDR1 SGHVS and CDR2 FQNEAQ. Trimming shortened V by 7 bases and J by 5 bases, and 15 bases separated the two germline ends. The CDR3 extends over 14 amino acids. The CDR3, as DNA: TGTGCCAGCACCCCGGTGGGGGCGGATCAGCCCCAGCATTTT. Its protein product is CASTPVGADQPQHF.

This CDR3 reads CASSPRTGVYLDNQPQHF. CDR3 nucleotides: TGTGCCAGCAGCCCCCGGACAGGGGTATATTTGGACAATCAGCCCCAGCATTTT. The chain employs TRBV9 and TRBJ1-5; 9 bases line up with TRBD1. Per germline, CDR1 SGDLS and CDR2 YYNGEE. This CDR3 contains 18 residues. The trim removed 4 bases at V and 3 bases at J, leaving 14 bases unmatched.

This clone has a single count. The genes are TRBV27 and TRBJ1-2; 7 bases fit TRBD1. The V segment lost 1 base and the J segment 5 bases; nucleotides outside the gene matches: 10. Germline-derived CDR1 and CDR2 are MNHEY and SMNVEV (reference sequence). The CDR3 runs 16 residues. The CDR3 DNA follows: TGTGCCAGCAGTTTATTCTGGGACAGTTCCGTTTATGGCTACACCTTC. Protein: CASSLFWDSSVYGYTF.

The genes are TRBV7-2 and TRBJ1-2; D is perhaps TRBD1 (6 bases). Germline V gene sequence: CDR1 SGHTA, CDR2 FQGNSA. CDR3 length: 13 residues. The V end was cut by 5 bases, the J end by 8 bases, with 15 bases between. This CDR3 reads CASSLQGFKGYTF. DNA of the CDR3: TGTGCCAGCAGCCTACAGGGTTTTAAGGGCTACACCTTC.

The V gene is TRBV27, the J gene TRBJ1-4, with D perhaps TRBD1 (5 bases). V lost 4 bases to trimming and J lost 3 bases, with 18 bases between them. Germline CDR1 MNHEY, CDR2 SMNVEV (reference sequence). The CDR3 runs 17 residues. The CDR3 region has the DNA TGTGCCAGCAGTTCGGGCTCCGGGGGAATCGCTAATGAAAAACTGTTTTTT. This encodes CASSSGSGGIANEKLFF.

V and J are TRBV6-1 and TRBJ1-3, with D unclear. Germline loops: CDR1 MNHNS, CDR2 SASEGT. This CDR3 comprises 15 residues. The germline V and J ends were trimmed by 2 bases and 4 bases, with 12 bases remaining between them. DNA for the CDR3: TGTGCCAGCAGTGAACTCGGAGGCCTCGGAAACACCATATATTTT. It specifies CASSELGGLGNTIYF.

The J gene is TRBJ2-7, the V gene TRBV28; 7 positions match TRBD2. The junction had 20 bases not matched to a gene; V was cut back by 5 bases and J by 7 bases. CDR1 MDHEN and CDR2 SYDVKM come from the germline V gene. The CDR3 totals 17 residues. DNA for the CDR3: TGTGCCAGCAGTCATACCCGCCCAGACACTGTGGGGGGGGAGCAGTACTTC. This codes for CASSHTRPDTVGGEQYF.

This chain connects TRBV7-2 to TRBJ1-2, with unresolved D. CDR1 and CDR2 (germline): SGHTA, FQGNSA. V shed 6 bases and J shed 1 base, with 6 bases lying between them. The CDR3 runs 12 residues. This CDR3 reads CASSQDNYGYTF. The CDR3 nucleotides are TGTGCCAGCAGTCAGGATAACTATGGCTACACCTTC.

The V call is TRBV4-1, the J call TRBJ2-3, with 11 bases fitting TRBD1. Per the germline V gene, CDR1 is MGHRA and CDR2 is YSYEKL. The CDR3 consists of 14 residues. With 5 bases clipped from V and 4 bases from J, the junction kept 2 bases outside the gene matches. CDR3 nucleotides: TGCGCCAGCAGCACGGGACAGGGGGCAGATACGCAGTATTTT. The encoded protein is CASSTGQGADTQYF.

The chain recombines TRBV15 with TRBJ1-2; a possible D gene is TRBD1 (5 bases). Germline lookup yields CDR1 LNHNV and CDR2 YYDKDF (reference sequence). The CDR3 is made up of 15 amino acids. The ends were cut back, 3 bases at V and 8 bases at J, with 19 bases in the middle. The CDR3 spells CATSSRQGGAGGYTF. The CDR3 DNA follows: TGTGCCACCAGCAGCCGTCAGGGAGGGGCGGGGGGCTACACCTTC.

This chain joins TRBV5-1 and TRBJ1-1; possibly TRBD1 for D (6 bases). Trimming stripped 4 bases from V and 5 bases from J, with 12 bases between. Germline V lookup: CDR1 SGHRS, CDR2 YFSETQ. This CDR3 has 13 residues. This chain's CDR3 is CASSVSGVTEAFF. The CDR3 region has the DNA TGCGCCAGCAGCGTCTCAGGGGTGACTGAAGCTTTCTTT. Combining the CDR3 with reference TRBV5-1 and TRBJ1-1 gives the whole variable domain KAGVTQTPRYLIKTRGQQVTLSCSPISGHRSVSWYQQTPGQGLQFLFEYFSETQRNKGNFPGRFSGRQFSNSRSEMNVSTLELGDSALYLCASSVSGVTEAFFGQGTRLTVV.

This chain uses TRBV11-2 with TRBJ2-5; 8 nucleotides agree with TRBD2. Germline lookup yields CDR1 SGHAT and CDR2 FQNNGV. The CDR3 runs 15 residues. V trimming: 5 bases; J trimming: 4 bases; junction bases outside the gene matches: 9. The CDR3 DNA reads as TGTGCCAGCAGCGTCACGCGGGGGGCAGGAGAGACCCAGTACTTC. Translating gives CASSVTRGAGETQYF.